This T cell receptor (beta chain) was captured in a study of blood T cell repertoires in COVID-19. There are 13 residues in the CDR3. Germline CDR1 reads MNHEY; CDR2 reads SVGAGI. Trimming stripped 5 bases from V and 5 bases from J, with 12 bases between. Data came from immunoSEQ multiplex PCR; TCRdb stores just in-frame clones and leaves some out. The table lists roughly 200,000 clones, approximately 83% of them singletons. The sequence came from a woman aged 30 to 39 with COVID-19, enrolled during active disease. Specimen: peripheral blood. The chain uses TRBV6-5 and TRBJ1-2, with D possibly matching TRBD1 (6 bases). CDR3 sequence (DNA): TGTGCCAGCAGTCAGCGGACAGAATATGGCTACACCTTC. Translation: CASSQRTEYGYTF.